This TCR beta chain was recovered during a study of blood T cell repertoires in COVID-19 (dated by TCRdb to between 2020 and 2021). Describing the broader study: Samples from collaborators originated in the United States, Italy and Spain and spanned both the acute and convalescent phases of COVID-19. The prospective study material was composed of cDNA or gDNA derived from T cells, B-cell-depleted T cells, or PBMCs. The repertoires were released in a freely available public database intended as a resource for research on the immune response to SARS-CoV-2. Sample metadata almost always included a de-identified subject ID, COVID-19 status, age in years and sex. HLA class I and class II types, where available, came from metadata supplied by the sample provider rather than from assay-based typing. Samples came from the ongoing ImmuneRACE study (first 160 participants) plus 1,254 subjects from 6 global collaborators. Deeply sampled blood TCRbeta repertoires from subjects exposed to, actively infected with, or recovered from COVID-19 were included in the dataset.

With respect to this clone: Its antigen remains undetermined. Per-base qualities were not stored, and no clone one base away is much larger.

The CDR3 goes from the cysteine to the phenylalanine over 14 residues. Left in the record is the CDR3 DNA by itself, 42 bases read in frame from the first base. Relative to germline, V is 0 bases shorter and J is 8 bases shorter, with 12 bases between their ends. Based on the germline V gene, the CDR1 and CDR2 sequences are SGDLS and YYNGEE. TCRbeta CDR3 regions were amplified from genomic DNA by means of the immunoSEQ Assay, a bias-controlled multiplex PCR. As for how the authors treated the data: The number of nucleated cells in each sample was estimated from the amplification of reference gene primers within the assay. To quantify the absolute abundance of each unique TCRbeta CDR3 rearrangement, sequence reads were collapsed and filtered. For each sample, productive Simpson clonality was calculated as the square root of Simpson's diversity index over productive rearrangements. TCRdb provides this immuneACCESS table in a form limited to in-frame rearrangements. Some clones are lacking; in checked studies, under half of them reflect an unresolved V gene, and why the rest are absent is not known. V and J calls and clone size follow that table, whereas D and trimming were derived from the DNA. A total of around 260,000 clones appear in this sample, roughly 87% of them only once. The ten largest make up roughly 14% of the sample.

The paper as a whole reports these results and caveats: The amount of clinical and demographic metadata varied by source and participant and was provided uncurated.

Each collaborating institution followed its own protocols to collect whole blood in K2EDTA tubes. For TCRbeta analysis, collaborators shipped samples as frozen whole blood, isolated PBMCs, or DNA extracted from either of those sample types. Rearrangement joined TRBV9 to TRBJ2-1; perhaps TRBD1 is the D gene, with 6 bases matching. The receptor's source is a human donor in a cohort sampled during active COVID-19. Sequencing used peripheral blood. The DNA reads TGTGCCAGCAGCGTAGGTCAGGGGTCATATGAGCAGTTCTTC. Its protein reads: CASSVGQGSYEQFF.